Listed below are T cell receptor beta chains from one sample, sequenced in a study of vaccination and CD4 T cells after COVID-19. The antigens these receptors bind are not known. TCRdb re-analysed the PCR reads in MiXCR, keeping a single row per CDR3 protein. This repertoire shows thousands of distinct CDR3 sequences, 28% found once; its top ten account for about 11%. The sequenced sample was CD4+ T cells from blood, cultured in vitro. These TCRs come from a human donor in good health. Both conserved end residues are part of each CDR3. The order of the fields is J gene, clone size, D gene, V gene, CDR3 DNA, CDR3 protein. D genes are given only for firm matches. Where a row states a size, it is once, few, many or the class of an expanded clone; other rows omit it.

TRBJ1-3 | few | TRBD1 | TRBV20-1 | TGCAGTGCCTGGGACAGGGAATCTGGAAACACCATATATTTT | CSAWDRESGNTIYF
TRBJ1-5 | few | NA | TRBV7-8 | TGTGCCAGCAGCGGAGGGGGGCTTTATAGCAATCAGCCCCAGCATTTT | CASSGGGLYSNQPQHF
TRBJ1-5 | medium-sized | TRBD1 | TRBV20-1 | TGCAGTGCTCGGGGACAGGGGGAGCAGCCCCAGCATTTT | CSARGQGEQPQHF
TRBJ2-1 | NA | TRBD1 | TRBV28 | TGTGCCAGCAGTTCCGGGACAGGGGTGAATGAGCAGTTCTTC | CASSSGTGVNEQFF
TRBJ1-5 | NA | NA | TRBV6-2/TRBV6-3 | TGTGCCAGCAGACAGGGCTTGGGCAATCAGCCCCAGCATTTT | CASRQGLGNQPQHF
TRBJ1-6 | few | NA | TRBV28 | TGTGCCAGCAGTTTACTTGGCATGTCACCCCTCCACTTT | CASSLLGMSPLHF
TRBJ1-6 | NA | NA | TRBV6-2/TRBV6-3 | TGTGCCAGCAGCATGGGGGTCCGGTCACCCCTCCACTTT | CASSMGVRSPLHF
TRBJ2-3 | NA | TRBD2 | TRBV20-1 | TGCAGTGCCCGGACGGCGGGAGGAAGTAGGAATACGCAGTATTTT | CSARTAGGSRNTQYF
TRBJ2-7 | NA | TRBD2 | TRBV10-3 | TGTGCCATCGCTCAACTAGCGGGAGAATCCTACGAGCAGTACTTC | CAIAQLAGESYEQYF
TRBJ2-3 | few | TRBD2 | TRBV20-1 | TGCAGTGCTAACCTAGCGGGCCTCAAAGATACGCAGTATTTT | CSANLAGLKDTQYF
TRBJ2-3 | NA | TRBD2 | TRBV7-2 | TGTGCCAGCAGCTTACCGGGACTAGCGAATGGAGCTGATACGCAGTATTTT | CASSLPGLANGADTQYF
TRBJ1-1 | NA | NA | TRBV30 | TGTGCCTGGAGTGTACCCCTCGTTTACAGGAGGAACATCACTGAAGCTTTCTTT | CAWSVPLVYRRNITEAFF
TRBJ2-5 | NA | NA | TRBV21-1 | TGTGCCAGCAGCAGAGGGGACAGGGGGCAAGAGACCCAGTACTTC | CASSRGDRGQETQYF
TRBJ2-1 | few | TRBD2 | TRBV9 | TGTGCCAGCAGCGTAGCTAACGGGGGGAATGAGCAGTTCTTC | CASSVANGGNEQFF
TRBJ1-6 | NA | TRBD1 | TRBV28 | TGTGCCAGCAGTGGCCTACGGACAGGGGGCGACCTCTATAATTCACCCCTCCACTTT | CASSGLRTGGDLYNSPLHF
TRBJ2-7 | NA | NA | TRBV6-1 | TGTGCCAGCAGCCCCGGGACACCGCGGAACGAGCAGTACTTC | CASSPGTPRNEQYF
TRBJ1-2 | few | NA | TRBV6-1 | TGTGCCAGCAGAGTACAGGGCCTTAACTATGGCTACACCTTC | CASRVQGLNYGYTF
TRBJ1-5 | NA | NA | TRBV7-8 | TGTGCCAGCAGCGCAATCGGCAGGGGCAATCAGCCCCGGCATTTT | CASSAIGRGNQPRHF
TRBJ2-3 | few | NA | TRBV7-2 | TGTGCCAGCAGCTTAAGATCCCTAGGGGAAGATACGCAGTATTTT | CASSLRSLGEDTQYF
TRBJ1-1 | few | NA | TRBV6-1 | TGTGCCAGCAGTATGCCCACGTCGGGGGGCCCTGAAGCTTTCTTT | CASSMPTSGGPEAFF
TRBJ2-1 | NA | NA | TRBV20-1 | TGCAGTGCAGGGGCATCTCGGGACAATGAGCAGTTCTTC | CSAGASRDNEQFF
TRBJ2-3 | few | NA | TRBV20-1 | TGCAGTGCTAGTCTCCAGCTCCGCACAGATACGCAGTATTTT | CSASLQLRTDTQYF
TRBJ2-3 | NA | TRBD2 | TRBV20-1 | TGCAGTGCTAGAGGGGGACTAGCGGGAGGATCTAGCACAGATACGCAGTATTTT | CSARGGLAGGSSTDTQYF
TRBJ2-1 | NA | NA | TRBV5-3 | TGTGCCAGAAGCTCGGCGAATGAGCAGTTCTTC | CARSSANEQFF
TRBJ2-3 | NA | TRBD2 | TRBV19 | TGTGCCAGTAGTGGAACTAGCGCTTCTCCAGATACGCAGTATTTT | CASSGTSASPDTQYF
TRBJ1-1 | NA | NA | TRBV5-4 | TGTGCCAGCAGCTTGGCTGGACGCGGAGAAGCTTTCTTT | CASSLAGRGEAFF
TRBJ2-7 | few | NA | TRBV7-8 | TGTGCCAGCAAAACCGCCAGGAATGTATACGAGCAGTACTTC | CASKTARNVYEQYF
TRBJ2-7 | NA | NA | TRBV6-1 | TGTGCCAGCACCAGAAAGGGTTTTGGGGCCGAGCAGTACTTC | CASTRKGFGAEQYF
TRBJ1-1 | NA | NA | TRBV20-1 | TGCAGTGCGCGAGGCGGGAGGGGCACCTTGAACACTGAAGCTTTCTTT | CSARGGRGTLNTEAFF
TRBJ2-2 | medium-sized | NA | TRBV6-4 | TGTGCCAGCAGTAACAGGGACACCGGGGAGCTGTTTTTT | CASSNRDTGELFF
TRBJ2-7 | NA | NA | TRBV5-1 | TGCGCCAGCAGCCCCGGGAGCGAGGCATACGAGCAGTACTTC | CASSPGSEAYEQYF
TRBJ2-3 | once | NA | TRBV5-6 | TGTGCCAGCAGCCACACAGATACGCAGTATTTT | CASSHTDTQYF
TRBJ2-7 | NA | TRBD1 | TRBV6-1 | TGTGCCAGCAGTCAACAACGCCTGGGACAGGGAGGCAACGAGCAGTACTTC | CASSQQRLGQGGNEQYF
TRBJ2-7 | NA | TRBD1 | TRBV6-1 | TGTGCCAGCAGCCCAAGGCTTGGACAGGGGGGAAGCTCCTACGAGCAGTACTTC | CASSPRLGQGGSSYEQYF
TRBJ1-1 | NA | NA | TRBV7-9 | TGTGCCAGCAGCTTGGATCCGGGCACTGAAGCTTTCTTT | CASSLDPGTEAFF
TRBJ2-1 | once | NA | TRBV7-9 | TGTGCCAGCAGCCCACCGACCACAAAGAGCTCCTACAATGAGCAGTTCTTC | CASSPPTTKSSYNEQFF
TRBJ2-7 | NA | NA | TRBV12-3/TRBV12-4 | TGTGCCAGCAGCTACCTGACTTTGCGGGGCCCCTACGAGCAGTACTTC | CASSYLTLRGPYEQYF
TRBJ2-5 | NA | NA | TRBV11-3 | TGTGCCAGCAGCCCAGGTCTGGGTTTGGGGGAGACCCAGTACTTC | CASSPGLGLGETQYF
TRBJ2-3 | few | TRBD1 | TRBV25-1 | TGTGCCAGCAGCCCCGGTGGACAGGGGGCAGATACGCAGTATTTT | CASSPGGQGADTQYF
TRBJ2-7 | NA | NA | TRBV28 | TGTGCCAGCAGTTCTAATATGGACAACTACGAGCAGTACTTC | CASSSNMDNYEQYF
TRBJ1-6 | NA | TRBD1 | TRBV20-1 | TGCAGTGCTGCGGAGGGGACAGGTCGTCGGTCACCCCTCCACTTT | CSAAEGTGRRSPLHF
TRBJ2-1 | NA | TRBD2 | TRBV19 | TGTGCCAGTTGCGGGACTAGCGGATACAATGAGCAGTTCTTC | CASCGTSGYNEQFF
TRBJ2-7 | NA | TRBD2 | TRBV20-1 | TGCAGTGCTCGACGGACTAGCGGGAGGTACGAGCAGTACTTC | CSARRTSGRYEQYF
TRBJ1-6 | NA | NA | TRBV20-1 | TGCAGAGCTCAGGGTGTTGATTCACCCCTCCACTTT | CRAQGVDSPLHF
TRBJ2-2 | NA | NA | TRBV6-5 | TGTGCCAGCAGTTACCCCACTAGTAATGGTGCCGGGGAGCTGTTTTTT | CASSYPTSNGAGELFF
TRBJ2-2 | NA | TRBD1 | TRBV4-3 | TGCGCCAGCAGCTCCTATTCCGGGCAGGGGGTCGGGGAGCTGTTTTTT | CASSSYSGQGVGELFF
TRBJ2-3 | NA | NA | TRBV5-4 | TGTGCCAGCAGCTTGGAGACACGCACAGATACGCAGTATTTT | CASSLETRTDTQYF
TRBJ2-3 | few | TRBD2 | TRBV20-1 | TGCAGTGCTAGTGGACTAGCGGGAGGCCCTAGCACAGATACGCAGTATTTT | CSASGLAGGPSTDTQYF
TRBJ2-5 | few | NA | TRBV29-1 | TGCAGCGTTGACCGGGCTAGCGAAGGCGAGACCCAGTACTTC | CSVDRASEGETQYF
TRBJ2-5 | NA | NA | TRBV20-1 | TGCAGTGCGGAGGACACGATCCAAGAGACCCAGTACTTC | CSAEDTIQETQYF
TRBJ1-3 | few | NA | TRBV20-1 | TGCAGTGCCGCGCGGGGCGGGGGAAACACCATATATTTT | CSAARGGGNTIYF
TRBJ2-2 | NA | TRBD2 | TRBV6-1 | TGTGCCTCAACGTTAGCGGGAGCTAACACCGGGGAGCTGTTTTTT | CASTLAGANTGELFF
TRBJ1-1 | NA | NA | TRBV28 | TGTGCCAGCAGTTTTCAGGGGAAAGCTTTCTTT | CASSFQGKAFF
TRBJ2-7 | NA | TRBD2 | TRBV6-4 | TGTGCCAGCTCCCGGGAGGCAGGCTACGAGCAGTACTTC | CASSREAGYEQYF
TRBJ2-7 | NA | TRBD1 | TRBV6-1 | TGTGCCAGCAGTGCCCCATTGACAGGGGGGTACGAGCAGTACTTC | CASSAPLTGGYEQYF
TRBJ1-2 | few | NA | TRBV20-1 | TGCAGTGCTAGAGCCGGGTGGGATAACTATGGCTACACCTTC | CSARAGWDNYGYTF
TRBJ2-1 | NA | TRBD2 | TRBV27 | TGTGCCAGCAGTGCCGGACTAGCGAACAATGAGCAGTTCTTC | CASSAGLANNEQFF
TRBJ2-3 | few | NA | TRBV6-5 | TGTGCCAGCAGTTTTGGTATTGCAGATACGCAGTATTTT | CASSFGIADTQYF
TRBJ1-2 | medium-sized | TRBD1 | TRBV6-1 | TGTGCCAGCAGGCACAGGGGGCTGGGCTATGGCTACACCTTC | CASRHRGLGYGYTF